This TCR beta chain was profiled in a study of cytomegalovirus exposure and HLA in healthy donors. Regarding the study as a whole: Highest at DRB1 and lowest at HLA-C, TCR association rates differed among HLA loci in a later analysis. The records held CMV serostatus as the only immune exposure information. Cytomegalovirus status, reportedly, was diagnosed with high specificity and sensitivity by the classifier. Later work found most CMV-associated TCR beta chains apparently HLA-restricted.

Remarks on this clone: What it binds is unknown.

Germline lookup yields CDR1 SGHNT and CDR2 YYREEE (reference sequence). The CDR3 consists of 16 residues. V trimming: 0 bases; J trimming: 2 bases; junction bases outside the gene matches: 2. The PCR contained 60 Vbeta and 13 Jbeta primers. Clones were read by immunoSEQ multiplex PCR, and TCRdb kept only the in-frame ones, dropping some. This sample has 100,000 to 150,000 clones, with nearly 80% found just once. Sequences were obtained from PBMCs. This clonotype was sampled from a male donor in good health and CMV-seronegative. This chain uses TRBV5-4 with TRBJ2-3; 11 positions match TRBD2. CDR3 in amino acids: CASSLGLAGHTDTQYF. CDR3 in DNA: TGTGCCAGCAGCTTGGGACTAGCGGGACACACAGATACGCAGTATTTT.